Below are 2 T cell receptor beta chains sequenced from a single sample in a study of regulatory T cells in long-lasting Graves disease. Time point given: persistent/refractory GD, antithyroid drugs over 5 years with positive TRAb. Researchers made the TCR library from RNA that was extracted from PBMCs. The TCR beta library used iRepertoire HTBI primers with Arm-PCR amplification of CDR3. TCRdb recomputed calls from the multiplex PCR reads with MiXCR, one row per CDR3 protein. The sample yields around 510,000 distinct CDR3 sequences, 20% to 25% seen once. The sequences come from peripheral blood mononuclear cells (PBMCs), collected when the disease was refractory, from a patient treated with antithyroid drugs. The receptors were sampled from a female donor with Graves disease.

This clonotype has a count of ten or more. The V call is TRBV6-1, the J call TRBJ1-1; D uncertain. V was shortened by 0 bases and J by 0 bases, with 5 bases between the two germline ends. Germline-derived CDR1 and CDR2 are MNHNS and SASEGT. The CDR3 runs to 14 residues. This CDR3 is CASSEATVNTEAFF. The CDR3 DNA is TGTGCCAGCAGTGAAGCTACGGTGAACACTGAAGCTTTCTTT.

Comment on this clonotype: This may come from a read error, since a much larger clone is one base off. This CDR3 is CASSPADRSFQETQFF. The CDR3 bases are TGTGCCAGCTCACCTGCGGACAGGTCGTTCCAAGAGACCCAGTTCTTC. V gene TRBV18 combines with J gene TRBJ2-1; the match to TRBD1 covers 7 bases. This CDR3 contains 16 residues. J gave up 13 bases and V 3 bases, and 18 bases lay outside the gene matches. Germline V gene lookup returns CDR1 KGHSH and CDR2 LQKENI.